The clone carrying this T cell receptor beta chain was detected only a few times. This entry comes from a study of metastatic and nonmetastatic thyroid tumors. The V gene's germline CDR1 is SNHLY and CDR2 FYNNEI. Trimming pared 7 bases from V and 1 base from J, leaving 10 bases between. The CDR3 spans 13 residues. MiXCR was used by TCRdb to re-call the PCR reads. The sample shows thousands of clones, around 34% of them seen only once. No patient received treatment before thyroid surgery. V is TRBV2 and J is TRBJ1-1, with D perhaps matching TRBD1 (5 bases). The sample was adjacent normal tissue. This TCR was sampled from a female donor with papillary thyroid cancer or a benign thyroid nodule (not recorded which). Some clones in this sample may be carry-over from other donors' samples. CDR3 coding DNA: TGTGCCAGCATGCGGACACAGAACACTGAAGCTTTCTTT. As protein: CASMRTQNTEAFF.